Given below is one TCR beta chain in context. Its antigen is not yet known. Nothing much larger sits one base from this clone, and base qualities are not available. The source of the sample is a study of CD8 T cells in ankylosing spondylitis (dated by TCRdb to about 2017). In the study overall: The study profiled T cell receptor beta repertoires in healthy donors and ankylosing spondylitis patients to find disease-linked TCR variants. The full study cohort comprised 20 to 25 ankylosing spondylitis patients and approximately 100 healthy donors. Peripheral blood was sampled, and synovial fluid was additionally collected from ankylosing spondylitis patients. The investigation overall reported the following: Blood from ankylosing spondylitis patients appeared to be characterized by a TCR beta motif made up of several highly homologous amino acid variants. Some motif variants were previously reported in synovial fluid and blood of reactive arthritis patients, suggesting common disease-initiation mechanisms. The disease-linked clones were reported as significantly enriched in matched synovial fluid samples from ankylosing spondylitis patients. The disease-linked clones had a CD8+ phenotype and were found at relatively low frequencies in peripheral blood.

The sequencing machine was an Illumina HiSeq 2500. Quantitative 5'-RACE with molecular barcodes was used to prepare TCR beta libraries. Processing in the source paper ran as follows. To identify disease-linked TCR variants, a new computational method was used, one built on a probabilistic model of VDJ rearrangement. TCRdb ran its own pipeline on the public reads, namely fastp trimming at Q25 and MiXCR clone calling, and kept in-frame beta chains. All rows with the same CDR3 protein become a single entry with the most common DNA and genes. The V and J calls, along with clone size, are taken from TCRdb and not from the paper's own processing. The sample contains fewer than 450,000 distinct CDR3 sequences, roughly 15% of them found a single time. The top ten clonotypes cover approximately 1% of the sample. The clonotype originates from a male donor with ankylosing spondylitis. Sequencing was carried out using blood, either unsorted or a sorted T cell fraction (not recorded which).

Here the CDR3 is given as CASSLVVGGTSGSNEQFF. Here is the DNA: TGTGCCAGCAGCTTAGTGGTCGGAGGGACTAGCGGGAGCAATGAGCAGTTCTTC. The rearranged segments are TRBV11-2 and TRBJ2-1, with TRBD2 matching 14 junction bases. Based on the germline V gene, the CDR1 and CDR2 sequences are SGHAT and FQNNGV. From V the trimming removes 1 base and from J it removes 6 bases, while the gene matches leave 8 bases of the junction unaccounted for. The CDR3 covers 18 residues, taking in both the cysteine and the phenylalanine. The DNA shown is the 54-base CDR3, in frame from base 1.